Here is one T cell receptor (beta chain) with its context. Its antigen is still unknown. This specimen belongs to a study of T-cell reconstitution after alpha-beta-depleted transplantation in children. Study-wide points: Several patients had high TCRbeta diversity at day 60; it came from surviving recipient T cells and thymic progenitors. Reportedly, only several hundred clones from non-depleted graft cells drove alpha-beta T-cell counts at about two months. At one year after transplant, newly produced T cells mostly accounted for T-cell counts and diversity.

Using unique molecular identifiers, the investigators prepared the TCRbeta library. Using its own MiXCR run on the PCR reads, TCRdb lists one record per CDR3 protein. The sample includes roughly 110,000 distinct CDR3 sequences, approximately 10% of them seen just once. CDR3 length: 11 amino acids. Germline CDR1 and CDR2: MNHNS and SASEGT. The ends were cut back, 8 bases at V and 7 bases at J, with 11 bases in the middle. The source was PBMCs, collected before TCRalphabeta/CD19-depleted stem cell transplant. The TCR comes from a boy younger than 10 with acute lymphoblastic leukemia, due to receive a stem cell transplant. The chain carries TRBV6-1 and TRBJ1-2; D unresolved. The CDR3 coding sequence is TGTGCCAGCGTGGTCGGGTCTGGCTACACCTTC. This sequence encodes CASVVGSGYTF.